This TCR beta chain was sequenced for a study of blood T cell repertoires in COVID-19. Followed longitudinally, the Seattle patients had been enrolled during active infection. Profiled with immunoSEQ multiplex PCR; TCRdb holds only in-frame clones, not every one. The sample records fewer than 50,000 clones, 85% to 95% being singletons. V was shortened by 2 bases and J by 0 bases, with 8 bases between the two germline ends. The CDR3 contains 15 residues. Germline V CDR1 and CDR2: SNHLY, FYNNEI. This clonotype was sampled from a man in his forties or fifties with COVID-19, enrolled during active disease. Specimen: peripheral blood. This chain joins TRBV2 and TRBJ1-5, with D maybe TRBD1 (6 bases). In nucleotides, the CDR3 is TGTGCCAGCAGTGAAACAGGGTATAGCAATCAGCCCCAGCATTTT. Its translation is CASSETGYSNQPQHF.